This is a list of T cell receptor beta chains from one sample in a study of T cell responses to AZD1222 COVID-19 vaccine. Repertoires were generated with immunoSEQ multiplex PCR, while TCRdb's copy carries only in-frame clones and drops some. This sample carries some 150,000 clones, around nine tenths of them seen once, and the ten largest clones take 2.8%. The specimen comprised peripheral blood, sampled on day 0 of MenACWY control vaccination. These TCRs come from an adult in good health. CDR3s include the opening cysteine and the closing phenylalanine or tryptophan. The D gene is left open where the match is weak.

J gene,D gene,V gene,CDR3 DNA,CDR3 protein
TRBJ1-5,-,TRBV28,TGTGCCAGCACCTTAGGGGGTCAGCCCCAGCATTTT,CASTLGGQPQHF
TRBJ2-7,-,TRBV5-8,TGTGCCAGCAGCTTGGGTCCGGGGGTCTACGAGCAGTACTTC,CASSLGPGVYEQYF
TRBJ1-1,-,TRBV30,TGTGCCTGCCTAGTAAGGACCACTGAAGCTTTCTTT,CACLVRTTEAFF
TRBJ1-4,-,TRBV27,TGTGCCAGCAGTTTATGGGCAGGGGACGAAAAACTGTTTTTT,CASSLWAGDEKLFF
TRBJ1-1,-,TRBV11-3,TGTGCCAGCAGCTTACGGGGAACGGGCACTGAAGCTTTCTTT,CASSLRGTGTEAFF
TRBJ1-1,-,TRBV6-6,TGTGCCAGCAGTTACTCGACACAGAACACTGAAGCTTTCTTT,CASSYSTQNTEAFF
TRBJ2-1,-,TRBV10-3,TGTGCCATCAGTTTATTTGCGGAGAAGAATGAGCAGTTCTTC,CAISLFAEKNEQFF
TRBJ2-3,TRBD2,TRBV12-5,TGTGCTAGTGGTCCTTTTGTGGGGACTAGCATAGGCACGCAGTATTTT,CASGPFVGTSIGTQYF
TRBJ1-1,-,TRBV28,TGTGCCAGCAGTTTCGAGGGAGAAGCTTTCTTT,CASSFEGEAFF
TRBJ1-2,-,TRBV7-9,TGTGCCAGCAGCTTAGCAGGTATCTATGGCTACACCTTC,CASSLAGIYGYTF